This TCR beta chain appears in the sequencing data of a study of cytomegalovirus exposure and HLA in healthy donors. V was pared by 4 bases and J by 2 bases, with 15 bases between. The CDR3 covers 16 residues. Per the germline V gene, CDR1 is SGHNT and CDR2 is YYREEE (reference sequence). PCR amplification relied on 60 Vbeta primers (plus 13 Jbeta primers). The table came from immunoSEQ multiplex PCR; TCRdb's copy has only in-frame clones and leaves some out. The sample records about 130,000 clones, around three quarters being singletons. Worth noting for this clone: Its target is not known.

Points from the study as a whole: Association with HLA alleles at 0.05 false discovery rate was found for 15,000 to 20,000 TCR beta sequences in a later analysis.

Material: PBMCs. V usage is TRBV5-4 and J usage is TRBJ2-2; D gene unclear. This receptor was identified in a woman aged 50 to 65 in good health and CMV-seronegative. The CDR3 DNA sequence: TGTGCCAGCAGCCGCGTGCGGTGGGTCAACACCGGGGAGCTGTTTTTT. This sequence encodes CASSRVRWVNTGELFF. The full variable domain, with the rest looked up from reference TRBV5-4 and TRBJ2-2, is ETGVTQSPTHLIKTRGQQVTLRCSSQSGHNTVSWYQQALGQGPQFIFQYYREEENGRGNFPPRFSGLQFPNYSSELNVNALELDDSALYLCASSRVRWVNTGELFFGEGSRLTVL.